The 12 T cell receptor beta chains below all came from one sample that was sequenced in a study of blood T cells in healthy people across ages. A second about 7 to 11 cycle PCR used barcoded and J-beta primers. TCRdb analysed the 5' RACE reads with MiXCR anew, one entry per CDR3 protein. The sample carries 500,000 to 600,000 distinct CDR3 sequences, approximately 27% recorded once. The specimen sequenced was blood. The source of these receptors is a woman in her sixties or seventies in good health.

This clonotype was observed a handful of times. This sequence joins TRBV5-5 and TRBJ2-7, with D unresolved. Between the trimmed V and J ends, which lost 4 bases and 4 bases, there was a span of 9 bases. This CDR3 comprises 12 residues. Looked up from germline, CDR1 is SGHKS and CDR2 is YYEKEE (reference sequence). The CDR3 nucleotides read TGTGCCAGCAGCGGAGACGGGTACGAGCAGTACTTC. As protein: CASSGDGYEQYF.

This clonotype was counted only a few times. This chain joins TRBV20-1 and TRBJ2-5, with D perhaps TRBD2 (5 bases). Germline CDR1 reads DFQATT; CDR2 reads SNEGSKA (reference sequence). This CDR3 region has 12 residues. V shed 5 bases and J shed 4 bases, with 11 bases lying between them. The CDR3 region has the DNA TGCAGTGCTGCGGACTCTCCAGAGACCCAGTACTTC. Its translation is CSAADSPETQYF.

This chain joins TRBV5-5 and TRBJ1-3, with D tentatively TRBD1 (5 bases). The CDR3 is made up of 14 amino acids. Germline V gene data show CDR1 as SGHKS and CDR2 as YYEKEE (reference sequence). V lost 4 bases and J lost 0, with 8 bases in between. The DNA of the CDR3 is TGTGCCAGCAGCAGGGACTACTCTGGAAACACCATATATTTT. Its translation is CASSRDYSGNTIYF.

This rearrangement joins TRBV15 to TRBJ2-1; weak D call: TRBD1 (7 bases). The CDR3 extends over 16 amino acids. The germline V gene encodes CDR1 LNHNV and CDR2 YYDKDF (reference sequence). The germline V and J ends were trimmed by 5 bases and 5 bases, with 19 bases remaining between them. The CDR3 reads CATSGSRGTVNNEQFF. The CDR3 coding sequence is TGTGCCACCAGCGGAAGCCGGGGGACAGTAAACAATGAGCAGTTCTTC.

The J gene is TRBJ2-7, the V gene TRBV6-1; 12 bases align to TRBD2. The end of the DNA is better explained by TRBJ2-1, so the J call may be wrong. This CDR3 is built from 14 residues. CDR1 and CDR2 from the germline V gene are MNHNS and SASEGT. The CDR3 DNA reads TGTGCCAGCAGGGGACTAGCGGGTGCGAATGAGCAGTTCTTC. Its protein product is CASRGLAGANEQFF.

This clonotype was observed a few times. This chain links TRBV5-1 with TRBJ1-3; D ambiguous. Germline CDR1 is SGHRS and CDR2 is YFSETQ. The CDR3 runs 16 residues. The V end was cut by 0 bases, the J end by 0 bases, with 10 bases between. The DNA for the CDR3 is TGCGCCAGCAGCTTGGAGGGAGATCCCTCTGGAAACACCATATATTTT. It is translated as CASSLEGDPSGNTIYF.

This chain's CDR3 is CASSLRLAGGLIEQFF. As DNA, the CDR3 is TGTGCCAGCAGCTTACGACTAGCGGGGGGCCTCATTGAGCAGTTCTTC. The chain recombines TRBV5-6 with TRBJ2-5, with 13 bases identical to TRBD2. The last part of the DNA fits TRBJ2-1 better; the J call may be wrong. The CDR3 has 16 amino acids. Germline V lookup: CDR1 SGHDT, CDR2 YYEEEE.

This clonotype was seen at least ten times. The rearrangement uses TRBV3-1 and TRBJ2-1; 9 bases match TRBD1. Germline lookup yields CDR1 LGHDT and CDR2 YNNKEL (reference sequence). The CDR3 consists of 15 residues. The ends lost 6 bases at V and 3 bases at J; junction bases unmatched: 6. The CDR3 region has the DNA TGTGCCAGCAGGGGGGGACAGGGAGGCTACAATGAGCAGTTCTTC. Its translation is CASRGGQGGYNEQFF.

The genes are TRBV6-5 and TRBJ2-3; the match to TRBD2 covers 7 bases. Germline V gives CDR1 MNHEY, CDR2 SVGAGI. This CDR3 has 15 residues. After removal of 4 bases from V and 1 base from J, the junction contained 5 bases not matched to a gene. CDR3 sequence reads: CASSSAGVRTDTQYF. The CDR3 nucleotides are TGTGCCAGCAGTTCTGCGGGGGTCCGCACAGATACGCAGTATTTT.

The gene calls are TRBV5-1 and TRBJ1-1, with 10 bases fitting TRBD1. Germline assignment: CDR1 SGHRS and CDR2 YFSETQ. The CDR3 covers 15 residues. V lost 5 bases, J lost 5 bases, and 9 bases stayed unmatched. DNA of the CDR3: TGCGCCAGCAGGGTAGGGACAGGGGACGGTACTGAAGCTTTCTTT. This sequence encodes CASRVGTGDGTEAFF.

This clonotype appeared a few times. The V gene is TRBV4-3, the J gene TRBJ1-4; D is ambiguous. The CDR3 length is 16 residues. Germline V gene sequence: CDR1 LGHNA, CDR2 YSLEER. Trimming removed 0 bases from V and 8 bases from J, with 16 bases in between. CDR3 loop: CASSQDYPGRGEKLFF. CDR3 in DNA: TGCGCCAGCAGCCAAGATTACCCGGGCCGAGGGGAAAAACTGTTTTTT.

There are a few counts of this clonotype. DNA of the CDR3: TGTGCCACCAGCAGAGAACTCGGCCGCTCCCGCGCCTACGAGCAGTACTTC. It translates to CATSRELGRSRAYEQYF. The rearrangement links TRBV15 to TRBJ2-7; the D is unclear. CDR1 is LNHNV, CDR2 YYDKDF, per germline (reference sequence). Trimming cost V 0 bases and J 2 bases, with 17 bases left between them. The CDR3 length is 17 residues. The full variable domain, in which reference TRBV15 and TRBJ2-7 provide the parts outside the CDR3, is DAMVIQNPRYQVTQFGKPVTLSCSQTLNHNVMYWYQQKSSQAPKLLFHYYDKDFNNEADTPDNFQSRRPNTSFCFLDIRSPGLGDTAMYLCATSRELGRSRAYEQYFGPGTRLTVT.